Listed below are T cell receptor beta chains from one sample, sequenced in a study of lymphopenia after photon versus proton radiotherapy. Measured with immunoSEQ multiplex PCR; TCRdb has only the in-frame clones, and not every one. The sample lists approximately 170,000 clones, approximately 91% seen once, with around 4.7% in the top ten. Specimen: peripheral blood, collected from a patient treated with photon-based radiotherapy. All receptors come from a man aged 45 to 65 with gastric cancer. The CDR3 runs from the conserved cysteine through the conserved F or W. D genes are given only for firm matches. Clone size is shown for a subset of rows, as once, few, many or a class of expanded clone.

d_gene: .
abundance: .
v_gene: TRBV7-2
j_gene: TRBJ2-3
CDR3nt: TGTGCCAGCAGCCCCCGGTGGGGCAGCATTAACACAGATACGCAGTATTTT
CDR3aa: CASSPRWGSINTDTQYF

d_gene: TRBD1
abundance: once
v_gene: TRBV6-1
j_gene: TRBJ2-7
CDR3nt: TGTGCCAGCAGTGAAGGCGCGGGACAGGGGCGCCGCGAGCAGTACTTC
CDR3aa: CASSEGAGQGRREQYF

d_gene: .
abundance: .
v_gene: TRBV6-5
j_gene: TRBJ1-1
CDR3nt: TGTGCCAGCAGTTCTGACACGGAAGCTTTCTTT
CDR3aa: CASSSDTEAFF

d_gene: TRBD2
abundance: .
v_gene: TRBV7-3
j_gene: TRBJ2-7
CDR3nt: TGTGCCAGCAGCTTTCAGCGGGAGAATGAGCAGTACTTC
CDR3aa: CASSFQRENEQYF

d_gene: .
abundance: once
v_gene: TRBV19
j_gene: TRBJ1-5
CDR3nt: TGTGCCAGTAGCCCTCAGGGAAATCAGCCCCAGCATTTT
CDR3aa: CASSPQGNQPQHF

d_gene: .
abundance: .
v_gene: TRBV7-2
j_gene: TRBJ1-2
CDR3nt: TGTGCCAGCAGCTTCGGCCTTACAGGGTCGTATGGCTACACCTTC
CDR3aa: CASSFGLTGSYGYTF

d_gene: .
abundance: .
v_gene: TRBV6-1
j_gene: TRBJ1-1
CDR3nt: TGTGCCAGCAGTGAAGTCTGGGGTAACACTGAAGCTTTCTTT
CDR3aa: CASSEVWGNTEAFF

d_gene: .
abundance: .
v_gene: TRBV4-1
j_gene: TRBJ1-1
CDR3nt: TGCGCCAGCACCTCTAGAAGGAACACTGAAGCTTTCTTT
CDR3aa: CASTSRRNTEAFF

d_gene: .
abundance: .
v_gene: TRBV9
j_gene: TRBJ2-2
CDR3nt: TGTGCCAGCAGCGTAATGCCGAACACCGGGGAGCTGTTTTTT
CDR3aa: CASSVMPNTGELFF

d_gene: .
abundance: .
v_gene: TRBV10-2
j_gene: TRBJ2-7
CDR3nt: TGCGCCAGCAGTGAGGGTTACGAGCAGTACTTC
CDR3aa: CASSEGYEQYF

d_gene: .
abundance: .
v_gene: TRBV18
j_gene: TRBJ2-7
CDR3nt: TGTGCCAGCTCACCGGGGGGGCCGGGGTACGAGCAGTACTTC
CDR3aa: CASSPGGPGYEQYF

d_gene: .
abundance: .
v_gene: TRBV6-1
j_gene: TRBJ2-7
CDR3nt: TGTGCCAGCAGTGAAGCGCGTTTCTTTGGCAGGGGCTCCTACGAGCAGTACTTC
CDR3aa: CASSEARFFGRGSYEQYF

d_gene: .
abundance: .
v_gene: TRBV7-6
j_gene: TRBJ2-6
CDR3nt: TGTGCCAGCAGCTTTTACCCAGGGTCTGGTTCTGGGGCCAACGTCCTGACTTTC
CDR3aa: CASSFYPGSGSGANVLTF

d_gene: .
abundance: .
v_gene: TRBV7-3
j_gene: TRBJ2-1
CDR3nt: TGTGCCAGCAGCTTAACTAGCCTGGGCCATGAGCAGTTCTTC
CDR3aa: CASSLTSLGHEQFF

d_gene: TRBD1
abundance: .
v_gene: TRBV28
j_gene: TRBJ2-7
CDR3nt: TGTGCCAGCTTCGGGACAGGACTCTACGAGCAGTACTTC
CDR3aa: CASFGTGLYEQYF

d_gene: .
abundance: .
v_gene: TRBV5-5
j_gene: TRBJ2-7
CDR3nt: TGTGCCAGCAGCTTGGTCGAATTCAGCTACGAGCAGTACTTC
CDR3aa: CASSLVEFSYEQYF

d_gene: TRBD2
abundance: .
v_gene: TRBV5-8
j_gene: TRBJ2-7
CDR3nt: TGTGCCAGCAGCTTCGGGGAGGGGGAGCAGTACTTC
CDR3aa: CASSFGEGEQYF

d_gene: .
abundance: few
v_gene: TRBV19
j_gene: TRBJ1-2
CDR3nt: TGTGCCAGTAGTCCTCACAACCTCGCTAACTATGGCTACACCTTC
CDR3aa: CASSPHNLANYGYTF

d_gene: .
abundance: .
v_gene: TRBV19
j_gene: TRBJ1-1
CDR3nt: TGTGCCAGTAGTATTCGACCCAGCGCACATTCCCGAGCTTTCTTT
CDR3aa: CASSIRPSAHSRAFF

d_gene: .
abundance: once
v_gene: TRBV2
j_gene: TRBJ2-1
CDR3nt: TGTGCCAGCGGATCGACTAGTCTGGGTTACAATGAGCAGTTCTTC
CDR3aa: CASGSTSLGYNEQFF

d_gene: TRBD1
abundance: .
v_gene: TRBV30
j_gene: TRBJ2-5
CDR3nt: TGTGCCTGGAGTTTCAGGGGGCGGGAGACCCAGTACTTC
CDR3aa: CAWSFRGRETQYF

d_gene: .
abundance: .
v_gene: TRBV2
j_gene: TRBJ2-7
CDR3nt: TGTGCCAGCAGTGGGGGGCGGGGATCCTACGAGCAGTACTTC
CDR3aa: CASSGGRGSYEQYF

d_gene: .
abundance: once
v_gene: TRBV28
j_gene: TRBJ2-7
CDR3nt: TGTGCCAGCACCTCTAGAGGGGGTAAAGGGCGCTTCTACGAGCAGTACTTC
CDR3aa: CASTSRGGKGRFYEQYF

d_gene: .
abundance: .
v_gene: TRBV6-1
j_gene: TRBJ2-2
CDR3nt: TGTGCCAGCAGTCGACGGATGGACACCGGGGAGCTGTTTTTT
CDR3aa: CASSRRMDTGELFF

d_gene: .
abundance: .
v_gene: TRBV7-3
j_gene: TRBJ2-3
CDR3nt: TGTGCCAGCAGCTTATCCCCTATTTGGGATACGCAGTATTTT
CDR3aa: CASSLSPIWDTQYF

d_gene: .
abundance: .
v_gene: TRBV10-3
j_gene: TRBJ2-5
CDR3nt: TGTGCCATCAGTGAGGGAATCCAAGAGACCCAGTACTTC
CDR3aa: CAISEGIQETQYF

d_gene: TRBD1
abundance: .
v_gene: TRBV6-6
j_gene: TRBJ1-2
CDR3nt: TGTGCCAGCAGTTACACAGGACAGGTTAATGGCTACACCTTC
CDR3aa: CASSYTGQVNGYTF

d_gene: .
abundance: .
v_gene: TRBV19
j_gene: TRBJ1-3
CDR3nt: TGTGCCAGTAGTATTCGGCCCCAAGGACGGGGAAACACCATATATTTT
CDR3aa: CASSIRPQGRGNTIYF

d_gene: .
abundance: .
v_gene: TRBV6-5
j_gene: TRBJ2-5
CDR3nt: TGTGCCAGCAGTTACTCGACGCCCGACCGGGGCGGAACCCAGTACTTC
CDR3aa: CASSYSTPDRGGTQYF